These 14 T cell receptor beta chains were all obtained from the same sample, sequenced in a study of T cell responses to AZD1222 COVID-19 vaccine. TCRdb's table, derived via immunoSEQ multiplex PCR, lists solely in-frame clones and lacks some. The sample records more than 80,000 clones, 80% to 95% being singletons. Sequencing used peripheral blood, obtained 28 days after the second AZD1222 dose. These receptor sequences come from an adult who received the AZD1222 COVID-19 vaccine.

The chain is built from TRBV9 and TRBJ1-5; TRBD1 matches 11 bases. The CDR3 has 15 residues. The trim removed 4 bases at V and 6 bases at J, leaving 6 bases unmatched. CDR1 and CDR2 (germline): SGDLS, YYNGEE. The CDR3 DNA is TGTGCCAGCAGCAAGGGACAGGGGGTAACTCAGCCCCAGCATTTT. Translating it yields CASSKGQGVTQPQHF.

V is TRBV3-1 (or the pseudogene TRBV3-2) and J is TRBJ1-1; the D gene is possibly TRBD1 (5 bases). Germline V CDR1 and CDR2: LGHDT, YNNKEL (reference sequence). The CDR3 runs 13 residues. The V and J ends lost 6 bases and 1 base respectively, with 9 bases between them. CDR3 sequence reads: CASRQTANTEAFF. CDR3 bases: TGTGCCAGCAGGCAGACAGCGAACACTGAAGCTTTCTTT.

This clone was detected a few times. CDR3 DNA sequence: TGTGCCAGCAGTTATGAAGGTAGGGACAATCAGCCCCAGCATTTT. It codes for CASSYEGRDNQPQHF. The V gene is TRBV6-2 or TRBV6-3, the J gene TRBJ1-5; D gene ambiguous. The CDR3 consists of 15 residues. The V gene lost 3 bases and the J gene lost 3 bases, with 12 bases spanning the gap. The germline gives CDR1 MNHEY, CDR2 SVGEGT.

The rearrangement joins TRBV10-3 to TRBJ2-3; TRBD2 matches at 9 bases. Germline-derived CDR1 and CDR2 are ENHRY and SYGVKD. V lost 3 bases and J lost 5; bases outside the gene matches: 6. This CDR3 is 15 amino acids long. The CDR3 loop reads CAISDSGRYGDTQYF. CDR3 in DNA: TGTGCCATCAGTGACAGCGGGAGGTACGGAGATACGCAGTATTTT.

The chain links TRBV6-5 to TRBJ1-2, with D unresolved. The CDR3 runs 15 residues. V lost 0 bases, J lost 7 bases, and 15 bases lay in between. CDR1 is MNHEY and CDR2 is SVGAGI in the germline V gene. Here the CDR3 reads CASSYSTGVVGGYTF. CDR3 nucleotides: TGTGCCAGCAGTTACTCGACGGGAGTTGTGGGTGGCTACACCTTC.

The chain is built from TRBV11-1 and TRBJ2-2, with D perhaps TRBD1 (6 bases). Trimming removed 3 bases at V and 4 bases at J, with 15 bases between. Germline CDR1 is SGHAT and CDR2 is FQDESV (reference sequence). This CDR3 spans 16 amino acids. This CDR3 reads CASSLKTGLGTGELFF. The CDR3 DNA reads TGTGCCAGCAGCTTGAAGACAGGCCTAGGCACCGGGGAGCTGTTTTTT.

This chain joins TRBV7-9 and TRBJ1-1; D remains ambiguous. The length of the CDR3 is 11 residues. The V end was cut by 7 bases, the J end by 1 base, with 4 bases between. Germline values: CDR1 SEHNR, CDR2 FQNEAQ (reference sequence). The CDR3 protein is CASIRNTEAFF. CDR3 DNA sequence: TGTGCCAGCATAAGGAACACTGAAGCTTTCTTT.

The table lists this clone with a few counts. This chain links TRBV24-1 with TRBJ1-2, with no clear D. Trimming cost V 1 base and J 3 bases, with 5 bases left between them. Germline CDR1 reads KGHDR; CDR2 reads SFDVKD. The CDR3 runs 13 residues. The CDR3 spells CATSDFPHYGYTF. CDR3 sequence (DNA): TGTGCCACCAGTGATTTTCCCCACTATGGCTACACCTTC.

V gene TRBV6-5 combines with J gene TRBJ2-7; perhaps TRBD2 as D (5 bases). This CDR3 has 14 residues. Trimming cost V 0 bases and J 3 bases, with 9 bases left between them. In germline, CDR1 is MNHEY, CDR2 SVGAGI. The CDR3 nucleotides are TGTGCCAGCAGTTACTCGCGGGCATACTACGAGCAGTACTTC. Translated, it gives CASSYSRAYYEQYF.

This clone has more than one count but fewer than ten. Written as DNA, the CDR3 is TGTGCCAGCAGTTTAGGGGGCGAATCTTCACCCCTCCACTTT. Its translation: CASSLGGESSPLHF. The genes are TRBV27 and TRBJ1-6, with D possibly TRBD1 on 6 matching bases. The CDR3 covers 14 residues. CDR1 MNHEY and CDR2 SMNVEV come from the germline V gene (reference sequence). Trimming took 2 bases from V and 9 from J, leaving 11 bases between them.

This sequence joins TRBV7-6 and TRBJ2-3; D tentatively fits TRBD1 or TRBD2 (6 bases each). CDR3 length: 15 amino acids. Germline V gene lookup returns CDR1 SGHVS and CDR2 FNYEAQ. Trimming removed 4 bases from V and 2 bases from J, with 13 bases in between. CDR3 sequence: CASSSLGGITDTQYF. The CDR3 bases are TGTGCCAGCAGCTCTTTAGGGGGGATCACAGATACGCAGTATTTT.

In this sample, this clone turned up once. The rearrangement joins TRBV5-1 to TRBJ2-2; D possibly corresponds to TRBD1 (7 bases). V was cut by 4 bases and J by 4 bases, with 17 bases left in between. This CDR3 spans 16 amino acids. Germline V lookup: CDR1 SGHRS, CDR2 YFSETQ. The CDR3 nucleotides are TGCGCCAGCAGCCCCCGGACAGGAGGGATCACCGGGGAGCTGTTTTTT. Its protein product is CASSPRTGGITGELFF.

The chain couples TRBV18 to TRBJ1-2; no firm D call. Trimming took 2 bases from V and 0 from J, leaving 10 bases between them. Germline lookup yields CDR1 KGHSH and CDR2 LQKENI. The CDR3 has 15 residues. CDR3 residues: CASSPSLGANYGYTF. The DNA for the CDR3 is TGTGCCAGCTCACCATCGCTGGGTGCTAACTATGGCTACACCTTC.

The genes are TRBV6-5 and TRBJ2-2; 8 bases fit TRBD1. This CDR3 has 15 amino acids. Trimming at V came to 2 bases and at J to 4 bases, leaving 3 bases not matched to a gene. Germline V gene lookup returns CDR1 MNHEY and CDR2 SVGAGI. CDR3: CASSYDRGATGELFF. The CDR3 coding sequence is TGTGCCAGCAGTTACGACAGGGGTGCCACCGGGGAGCTGTTTTTT.